The sequence of this T cell receptor beta chain was determined in a study of blood T cell repertoires in COVID-19. Study information: Spain, Italy and the United States supplied samples that represented acute and convalescent COVID-19. The cDNA or gDNA used as material had been derived from T cells, B-cell-depleted T cells, or PBMCs.

The authors' processing: By means of reference gene primer amplification, nucleated cell counts were estimated. The protocol was immunoSEQ multiplex PCR, while the TCRdb copy is restricted to in-frame clones and leaves out a portion. Clonal size and the V and J genes are those of that table, whereas D and trimming came from the DNA. The table shows about 170,000 clones, with 74% occurring only once. Germline CDR1 reads SEHNR; CDR2 reads FQNEAQ (reference sequence). There are 19 residues in the CDR3. Between the trimmed V and J ends, which lost 1 base and 2 bases, there was a span of 24 bases. The TCR comes from a woman older than 75 with acute or convalescent COVID-19. This sequence joins TRBV7-9 and TRBJ2-7, with TRBD2 as a possible D gene (6 bases). The sequenced sample consisted of peripheral blood. The CDR3 sequence is CASSLDLGFLGLGPYEQYF. The CDR3 DNA is TGTGCCAGCAGCTTAGATCTCGGGTTCTTGGGACTGGGTCCCTACGAGCAGTACTTC.